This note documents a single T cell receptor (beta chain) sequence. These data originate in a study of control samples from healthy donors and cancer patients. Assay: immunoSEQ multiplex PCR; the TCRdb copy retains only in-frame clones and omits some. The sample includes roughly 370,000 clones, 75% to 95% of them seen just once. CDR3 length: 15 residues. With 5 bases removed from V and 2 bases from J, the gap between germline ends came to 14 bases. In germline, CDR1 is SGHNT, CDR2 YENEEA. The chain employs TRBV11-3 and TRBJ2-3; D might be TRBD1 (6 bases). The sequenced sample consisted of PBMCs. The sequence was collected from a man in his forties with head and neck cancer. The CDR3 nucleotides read TGTGCCAGCAGCCCAGGGGCTGAGAACACAGATACGCAGTATTTT. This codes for CASSPGAENTDTQYF.